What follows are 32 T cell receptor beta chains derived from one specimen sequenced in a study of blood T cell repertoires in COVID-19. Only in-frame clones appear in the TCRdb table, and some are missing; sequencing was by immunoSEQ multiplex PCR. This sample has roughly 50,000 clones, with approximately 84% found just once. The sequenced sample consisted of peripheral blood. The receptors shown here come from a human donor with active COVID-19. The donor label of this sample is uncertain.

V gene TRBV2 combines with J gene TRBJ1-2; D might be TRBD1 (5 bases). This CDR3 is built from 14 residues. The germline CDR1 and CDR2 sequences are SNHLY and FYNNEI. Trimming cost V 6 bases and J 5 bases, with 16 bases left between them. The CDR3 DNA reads TGTGCCAGCAGCGCCAATCTTCAGGGATATGGCTACACCTTC. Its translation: CASSANLQGYGYTF. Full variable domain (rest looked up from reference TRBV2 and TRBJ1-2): EPEVTQTPSHQVTQMGQEVILRCVPISNHLYFYWYRQILGQKVEFLVSFYNNEISEKSEIFDDQFSVERPDGSNFTLKIRSTKLEDSAMYFCASSANLQGYGYTFGSGTRLTVV.

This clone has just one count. The CDR3 region has the DNA TGTGCCAGCAGTTACTCCTCAGAAAATTCACCCCTCCACTTT. Encoded protein: CASSYSSENSPLHF. The chain employs TRBV6-2 or TRBV6-3 and TRBJ1-6; D not resolved. The CDR3 sequence is 14 residues long. Germline V gene lookup returns CDR1 MNHEY and CDR2 SVGEGT. Deletions cut 0 bases from V and 7 bases from J, with 7 bases between.

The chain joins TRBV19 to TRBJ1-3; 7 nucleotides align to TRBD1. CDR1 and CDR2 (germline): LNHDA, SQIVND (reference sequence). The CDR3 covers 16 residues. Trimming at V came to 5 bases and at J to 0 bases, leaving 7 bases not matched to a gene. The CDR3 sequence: CASSSTGLGSGNTIYF. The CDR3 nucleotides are TGTGCCAGTAGTTCGACAGGGCTGGGCTCTGGAAACACCATATATTTT.

The CDR3 nucleotides are TGTGCCACCGGACGACAGAGACCTAACATTCAGTACTTC. It codes for CATGRQRPNIQYF. The chain links TRBV24-1 to TRBJ2-4; tentative D call: TRBD1 (5 bases). This CDR3 has 13 residues. V lost 9 bases to trimming and J lost 7 bases, with 15 bases between them. Germline CDR1 is KGHDR and CDR2 is SFDVKD.

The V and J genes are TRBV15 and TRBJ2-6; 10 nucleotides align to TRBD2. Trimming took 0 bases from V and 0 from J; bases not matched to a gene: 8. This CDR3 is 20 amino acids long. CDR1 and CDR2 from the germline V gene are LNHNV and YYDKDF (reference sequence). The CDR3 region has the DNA TGTGCCACCAGCAGAGATATAATACTAGCGGGGACCTCTGGGGCCAACGTCCTGACTTTC. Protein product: CATSRDIILAGTSGANVLTF.

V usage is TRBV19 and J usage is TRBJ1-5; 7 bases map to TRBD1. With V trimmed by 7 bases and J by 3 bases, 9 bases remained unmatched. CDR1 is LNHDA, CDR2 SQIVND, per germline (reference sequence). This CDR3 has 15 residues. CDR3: CASKTGERVNQPQHF. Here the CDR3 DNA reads TGTGCCAGTAAAACAGGGGAAAGAGTCAATCAGCCCCAGCATTTT.

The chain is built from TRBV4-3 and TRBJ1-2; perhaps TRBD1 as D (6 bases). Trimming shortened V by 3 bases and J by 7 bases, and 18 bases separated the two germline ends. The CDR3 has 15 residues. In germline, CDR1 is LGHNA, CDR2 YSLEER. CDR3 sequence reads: CASSQGNYRDRGYTF. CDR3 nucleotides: TGCGCCAGCAGCCAGGGTAACTACAGGGACCGTGGCTACACCTTC.

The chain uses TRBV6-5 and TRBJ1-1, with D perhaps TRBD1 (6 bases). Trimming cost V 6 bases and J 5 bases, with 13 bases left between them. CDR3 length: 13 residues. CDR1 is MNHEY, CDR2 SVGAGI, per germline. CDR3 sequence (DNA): TGTGCCAGCAGACAGGGCAGTGGGACTGAAGCTTTCTTT. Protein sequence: CASRQGSGTEAFF.

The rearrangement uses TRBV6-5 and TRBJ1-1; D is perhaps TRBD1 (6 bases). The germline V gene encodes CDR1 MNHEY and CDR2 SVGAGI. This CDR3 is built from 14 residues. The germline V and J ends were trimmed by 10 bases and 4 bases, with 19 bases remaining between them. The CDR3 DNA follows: TGTGCCATCGGTCAGGGGTACCTGACCACTGAAGCTTTCTTT. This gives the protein CAIGQGYLTTEAFF.

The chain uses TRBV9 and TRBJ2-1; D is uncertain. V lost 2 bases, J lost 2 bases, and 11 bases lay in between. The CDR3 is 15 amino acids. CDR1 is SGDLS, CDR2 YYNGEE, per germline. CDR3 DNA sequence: TGTGCCAGCAGCGTTGGTAGTAACCCCTACAATGAGCAGTTCTTC. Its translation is CASSVGSNPYNEQFF.

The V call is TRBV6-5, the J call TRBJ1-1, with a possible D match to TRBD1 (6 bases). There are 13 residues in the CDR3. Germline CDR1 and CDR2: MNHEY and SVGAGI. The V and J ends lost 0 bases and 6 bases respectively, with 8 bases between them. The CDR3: CASSYSQGAEAFF. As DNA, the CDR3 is TGTGCCAGCAGTTACTCACAGGGAGCTGAAGCTTTCTTT.

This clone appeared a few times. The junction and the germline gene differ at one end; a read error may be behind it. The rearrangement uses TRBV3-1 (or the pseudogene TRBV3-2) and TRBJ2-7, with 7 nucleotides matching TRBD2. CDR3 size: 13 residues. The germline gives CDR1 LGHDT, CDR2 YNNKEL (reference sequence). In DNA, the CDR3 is TGTGCCAGCAGCCAAGGAACTAGCGTCCTAACCGTATTC. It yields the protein CASSQGTSVLTVF.

The CDR3 DNA sequence: TGTGCCAGCAGCTCCTTAGCGGGGGCTAGCACAGATACGCAGTATTTT. This codes for CASSSLAGASTDTQYF. This rearrangement joins TRBV5-4 to TRBJ2-3, with TRBD2 matching 9 bases. Germline lookup yields CDR1 SGHNT and CDR2 YYREEE (reference sequence). The CDR3 runs 16 residues. Trimming at V came to 3 bases and at J to 0 bases, leaving 5 bases not matched to a gene.

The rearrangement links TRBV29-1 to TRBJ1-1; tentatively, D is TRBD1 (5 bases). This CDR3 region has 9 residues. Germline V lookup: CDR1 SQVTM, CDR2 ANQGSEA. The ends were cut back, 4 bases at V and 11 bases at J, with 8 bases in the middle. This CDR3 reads CSVGQPAFF. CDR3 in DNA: TGCAGCGTTGGACAGCCGGCTTTCTTT.

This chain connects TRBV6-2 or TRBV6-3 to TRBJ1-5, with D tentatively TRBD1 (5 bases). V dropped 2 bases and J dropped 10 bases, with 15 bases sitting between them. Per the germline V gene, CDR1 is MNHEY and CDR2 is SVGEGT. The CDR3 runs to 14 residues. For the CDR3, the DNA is TGTGCCAGCAGTTACGCAGGGTTAATAGGACCCCAGCATTTT. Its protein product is CASSYAGLIGPQHF.

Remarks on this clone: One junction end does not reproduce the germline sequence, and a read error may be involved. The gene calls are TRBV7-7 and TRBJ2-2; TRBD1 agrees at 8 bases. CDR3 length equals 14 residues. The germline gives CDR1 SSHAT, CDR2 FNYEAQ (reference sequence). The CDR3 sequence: CASSLNRGAGELFF. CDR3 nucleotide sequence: TGTGCTAGCAGCTTAAACAGGGGGGCCGGGGAGCTGTTTTTT.

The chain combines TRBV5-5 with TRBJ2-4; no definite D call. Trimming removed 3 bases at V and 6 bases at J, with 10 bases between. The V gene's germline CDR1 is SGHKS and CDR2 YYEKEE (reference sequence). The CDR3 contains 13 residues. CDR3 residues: CASSSYVGNIQYF. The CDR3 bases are TGTGCCAGCAGCTCTTATGTCGGAAACATTCAGTACTTC. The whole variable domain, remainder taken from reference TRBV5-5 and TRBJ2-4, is DAGVTQSPTHLIKTRGQQVTLRCSPISGHKSVSWYQQVLGQGPQFIFQYYEKEERGRGNFPDRFSARQFPNYSSELNVNALLLGDSALYLCASSSYVGNIQYFGAGTRLSVL.

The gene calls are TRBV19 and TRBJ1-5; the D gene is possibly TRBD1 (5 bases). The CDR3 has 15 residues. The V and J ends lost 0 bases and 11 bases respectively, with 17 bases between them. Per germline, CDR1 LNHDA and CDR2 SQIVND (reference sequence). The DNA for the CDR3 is TGTGCCAGTAGTATAGATCTCGGGGGGTCTCGAGCCCAGCATTTT. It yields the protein CASSIDLGGSRAQHF.

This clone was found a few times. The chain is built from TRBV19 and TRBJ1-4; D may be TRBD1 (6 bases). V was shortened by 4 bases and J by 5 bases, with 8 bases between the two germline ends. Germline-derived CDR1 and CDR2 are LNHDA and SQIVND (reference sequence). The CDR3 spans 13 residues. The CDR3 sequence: CASSTDSNEKLFF. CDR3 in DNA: TGTGCCAGTAGTACGGACAGCAATGAAAAACTGTTTTTT.

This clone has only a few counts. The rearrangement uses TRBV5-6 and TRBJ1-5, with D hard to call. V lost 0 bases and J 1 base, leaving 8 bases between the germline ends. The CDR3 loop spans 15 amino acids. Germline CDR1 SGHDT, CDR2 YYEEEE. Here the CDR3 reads CASSLGGNSNQPQHF. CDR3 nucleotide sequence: TGTGCCAGCAGCTTGGGAGGGAACAGCAATCAGCCCCAGCATTTT.

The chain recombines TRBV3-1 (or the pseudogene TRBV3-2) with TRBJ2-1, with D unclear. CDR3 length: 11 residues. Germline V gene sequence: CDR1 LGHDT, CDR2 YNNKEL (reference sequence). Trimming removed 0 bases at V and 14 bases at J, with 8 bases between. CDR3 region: CASSQESSEFF. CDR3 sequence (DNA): TGTGCCAGCAGCCAAGAGTCGTCGGAGTTCTTC.

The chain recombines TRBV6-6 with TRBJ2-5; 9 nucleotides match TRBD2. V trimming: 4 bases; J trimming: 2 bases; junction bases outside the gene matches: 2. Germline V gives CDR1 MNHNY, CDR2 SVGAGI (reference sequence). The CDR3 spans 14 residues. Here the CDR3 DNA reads TGTGCCAGCAGTTTTAGCGGGGGTCAAGAGACCCAGTACTTC. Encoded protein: CASSFSGGQETQYF.

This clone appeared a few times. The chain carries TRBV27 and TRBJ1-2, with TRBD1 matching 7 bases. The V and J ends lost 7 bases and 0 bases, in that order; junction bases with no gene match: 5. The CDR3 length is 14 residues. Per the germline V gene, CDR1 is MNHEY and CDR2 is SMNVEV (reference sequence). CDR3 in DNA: TGTGCCAGCAAGGAGGGGGCAGCTAACTATGGCTACACCTTC. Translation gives CASKEGAANYGYTF.

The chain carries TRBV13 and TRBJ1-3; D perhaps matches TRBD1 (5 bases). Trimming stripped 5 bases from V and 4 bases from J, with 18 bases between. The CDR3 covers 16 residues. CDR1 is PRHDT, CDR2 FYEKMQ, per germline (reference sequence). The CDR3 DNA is TGTGCCAGCAGCGTCCCCCGTGGGGCGGACGGAAACACCATATATTTT. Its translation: CASSVPRGADGNTIYF.

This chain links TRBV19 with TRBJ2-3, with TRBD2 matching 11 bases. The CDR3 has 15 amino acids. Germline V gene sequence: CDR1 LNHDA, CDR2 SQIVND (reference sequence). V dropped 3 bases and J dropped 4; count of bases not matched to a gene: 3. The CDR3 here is CASSMTSGAPDTQYF. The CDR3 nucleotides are TGTGCCAGTAGTATGACTAGCGGGGCCCCAGATACGCAGTATTTT.

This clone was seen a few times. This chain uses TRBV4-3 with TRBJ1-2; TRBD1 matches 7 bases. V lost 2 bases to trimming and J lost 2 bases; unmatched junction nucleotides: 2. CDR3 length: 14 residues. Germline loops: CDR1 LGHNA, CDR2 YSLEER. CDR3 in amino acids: CASSQSRGNYGYTF. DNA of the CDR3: TGCGCCAGCAGCCAATCCAGGGGGAACTATGGCTACACCTTC.

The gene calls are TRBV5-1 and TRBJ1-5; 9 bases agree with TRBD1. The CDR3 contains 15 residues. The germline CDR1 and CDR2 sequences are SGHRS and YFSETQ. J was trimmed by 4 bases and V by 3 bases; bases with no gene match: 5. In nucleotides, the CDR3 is TGCGCCAGCAGCTGGACAGGGGCTAATAATCAGCCCCAGCATTTT. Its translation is CASSWTGANNQPQHF.

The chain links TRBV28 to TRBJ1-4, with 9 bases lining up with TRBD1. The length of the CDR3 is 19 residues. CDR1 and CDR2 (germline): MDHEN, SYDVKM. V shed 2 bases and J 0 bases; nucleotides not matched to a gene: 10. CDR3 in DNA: TGTGCCAGCAGTTTAAGCCTAAGGGACAGGGTCCCAACTAATGAAAAACTGTTTTTT. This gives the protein CASSLSLRDRVPTNEKLFF.

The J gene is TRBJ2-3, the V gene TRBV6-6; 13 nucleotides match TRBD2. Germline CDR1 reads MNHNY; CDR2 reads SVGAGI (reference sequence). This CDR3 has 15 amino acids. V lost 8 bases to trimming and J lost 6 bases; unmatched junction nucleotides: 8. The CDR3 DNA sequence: TGTGCCAGCGCAGGACTAGCGGGGGCGCCGGATACGCAGTATTTT. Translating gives CASAGLAGAPDTQYF.

The CDR3 sequence: CASSMGENTEAFF. The CDR3 coding sequence is TGCGCCAGCAGCATGGGAGAGAACACTGAAGCTTTCTTT. The rearrangement links TRBV5-1 to TRBJ1-1; D gene uncertain. Looked up from germline, CDR1 is SGHRS and CDR2 is YFSETQ. Between the trimmed V and J ends, which lost 4 bases and 1 base, there was a span of 8 bases. The CDR3 consists of 13 residues. Looking up the rest from reference TRBV5-1 and TRBJ1-1 gives the full variable domain: KAGVTQTPRYLIKTRGQQVTLSCSPISGHRSVSWYQQTPGQGLQFLFEYFSETQRNKGNFPGRFSGRQFSNSRSEMNVSTLELGDSALYLCASSMGENTEAFFGQGTRLTVV.

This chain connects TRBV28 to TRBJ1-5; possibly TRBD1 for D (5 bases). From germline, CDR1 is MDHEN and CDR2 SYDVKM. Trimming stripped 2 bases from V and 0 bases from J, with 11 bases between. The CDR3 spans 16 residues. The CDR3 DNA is TGTGCCAGCAGTTTACGGGCCCAGGGTAGCAATCAGCCCCAGCATTTT. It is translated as CASSLRAQGSNQPQHF. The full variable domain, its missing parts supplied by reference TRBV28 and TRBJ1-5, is DVKVTQSSRYLVKRTGEKVFLECVQDMDHENMFWYRQDPGLGLRLIYFSYDVKMKEKGDIPEGYSVSREKKERFSLILESASTNQTSMYLCASSLRAQGSNQPQHFGDGTRLSIL.

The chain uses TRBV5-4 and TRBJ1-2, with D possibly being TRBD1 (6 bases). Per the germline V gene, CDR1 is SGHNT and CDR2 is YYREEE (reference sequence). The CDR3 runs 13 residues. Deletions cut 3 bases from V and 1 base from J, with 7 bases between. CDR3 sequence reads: CASSSDSNYGYTF. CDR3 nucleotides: TGTGCCAGCAGCTCGGACAGTAACTATGGCTACACCTTC. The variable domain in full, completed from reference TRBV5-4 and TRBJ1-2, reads ETGVTQSPTHLIKTRGQQVTLRCSSQSGHNTVSWYQQALGQGPQFIFQYYREEENGRGNFPPRFSGLQFPNYSSELNVNALELDDSALYLCASSSDSNYGYTFGSGTRLTVV.